Below are 4 T cell receptor beta chains sequenced from a single sample in a study of blood T cell repertoires in COVID-19. The table came from immunoSEQ multiplex PCR; TCRdb's copy has only in-frame clones and leaves some out. This sample has 250,000 to 300,000 clones; less than 85% occur once, and the top ten carry 3.5% to 5.5%. Sequencing was performed on peripheral blood. These receptors all stem from a man aged 55 to 69 who had recovered from COVID-19.

The table lists this clone with a count of one. The CDR3 sequence is CASSRGLAGGNQETQYF. The CDR3 bases are TGTGCCAGCAGCCGGGGACTAGCGGGGGGAAACCAAGAGACCCAGTACTTC. The chain links TRBV7-2 to TRBJ2-5, with 15 bases fitting TRBD2. V lost 5 bases, J lost 0 bases, and 4 bases stayed unmatched. CDR3 size: 17 residues. In germline, CDR1 is SGHTA, CDR2 FQGNSA.

This rearrangement joins TRBV11-2 to TRBJ1-1; D is ambiguous. Per germline, CDR1 SGHAT and CDR2 FQNNGV. Deletions cut 8 bases from V and 0 bases from J, with 13 bases between. The CDR3 runs 14 residues. CDR3 in amino acids: CASQKGGLNTEAFF. As DNA, the CDR3 is TGTGCCAGCCAGAAGGGAGGGTTGAACACTGAAGCTTTCTTT.

The table lists this clone with a count of one. CDR3 region: CASSLGDRVSPLHF. The CDR3 nucleotides are TGCGCCAGCAGCTTGGGGGACAGGGTCTCACCCCTCCACTTT. The rearrangement uses TRBV5-1 and TRBJ1-6; TRBD1 agrees at 9 bases. After removal of 0 bases from V and 10 bases from J, the junction contained 2 bases not matched to a gene. CDR1 and CDR2 from the germline V gene are SGHRS and YFSETQ. The CDR3 covers 14 residues.

The V and J genes are TRBV14 and TRBJ2-7; tentative D call: TRBD2 (5 bases). Germline V gene sequence: CDR1 SGHDN, CDR2 FVKESK. The CDR3 consists of 13 residues. V gave up 3 bases and J gave up 1 base, with 7 bases separating them. CDR3 sequence reads: CASSQSGSYEQYF. Here the CDR3 DNA reads TGTGCCAGCAGCCAGAGCGGTTCCTACGAGCAGTACTTC. The full variable domain, its missing parts supplied by reference TRBV14 and TRBJ2-7, is EAGVTQFPSHSVIEKGQTVTLRCDPISGHDNLYWYRRVMGKEIKFLLHFVKESKQDESGMPNNRFLAERTGGTYSTLKVQPAELEDSGVYFCASSQSGSYEQYFGPGTRLTVT.